This is a list of T cell receptor beta chains from one sample in a study of blood T cell repertoires in COVID-19. Profiled with immunoSEQ multiplex PCR; TCRdb holds only in-frame clones, not every one. The data hold around 250,000 clones, with approximately 87% observed a single time. Sequenced input: peripheral blood. The receptors were sampled from a man between 60 and 75 years old with acute or convalescent COVID-19. The CDR3 runs from the conserved cysteine through the conserved F or W. D genes are given only for firm matches. The size of a clone is reported for some rows only, either as once, few or many, or as a class for expanded clones.

clone_size: NA
j_call: TRBJ2-2
v_call: TRBV20-1
d_call: TRBD2
cdr3_aa: CSASGGVSGSTGTGELFF
cdr3_nt: TGCAGTGCTAGTGGAGGAGTTAGCGGGAGTACGGGCACCGGGGAGCTGTTTTTT

clone_size: NA
j_call: TRBJ2-7
v_call: TRBV11-3
d_call: NA
cdr3_aa: CASSLTSDDFYEQYF
cdr3_nt: TGTGCCAGCAGCTTAACGTCAGATGACTTCTACGAGCAGTACTTC

clone_size: many
j_call: TRBJ2-3
v_call: TRBV9
d_call: NA
cdr3_aa: CASSETGTSTDTQYF
cdr3_nt: TGTGCCAGCAGCGAGACTGGTACTAGCACAGATACGCAGTATTTT

clone_size: NA
j_call: TRBJ2-3
v_call: TRBV27
d_call: TRBD2
cdr3_aa: CASRLGLESTDTQYF
cdr3_nt: TGTGCCAGCAGGCTGGGACTAGAAAGCACAGATACGCAGTATTTT

clone_size: NA
j_call: TRBJ2-4
v_call: TRBV6-5
d_call: NA
cdr3_aa: CASSYSTAGAKNIQYF
cdr3_nt: TGTGCCAGCAGTTACTCCACGGCGGGAGCCAAAAACATTCAGTACTTC

clone_size: NA
j_call: TRBJ2-7
v_call: TRBV6-5
d_call: TRBD1
cdr3_aa: CASSYSGQATGYEQYF
cdr3_nt: TGTGCCAGCAGTTACTCGGGACAGGCGACGGGCTACGAGCAGTACTTC

clone_size: NA
j_call: TRBJ2-1
v_call: TRBV28
d_call: TRBD2
cdr3_aa: CASSLVLSGSKDEQFF
cdr3_nt: TGTGCCAGCAGTTTGGTCCTTAGCGGGAGTAAGGATGAGCAGTTCTTC

clone_size: NA
j_call: TRBJ1-4
v_call: TRBV2
d_call: TRBD1
cdr3_aa: CASSIGQGATNEKLFF
cdr3_nt: TGTGCCAGCAGCATCGGACAGGGGGCAACTAATGAAAAACTGTTTTTT

clone_size: once
j_call: TRBJ2-1
v_call: TRBV7-3
d_call: TRBD1
cdr3_aa: CASSFDRDNEQFF
cdr3_nt: TGTGCCAGCAGCTTCGACAGGGACAATGAGCAGTTCTTC

clone_size: NA
j_call: TRBJ1-2
v_call: TRBV9
d_call: NA
cdr3_aa: CASSVGPRRGYTF
cdr3_nt: TGTGCCAGCAGCGTAGGCCCGAGGAGGGGCTACACCTTC

clone_size: NA
j_call: TRBJ1-1
v_call: TRBV13
d_call: TRBD1
cdr3_aa: CASSPTGETEAFF
cdr3_nt: TGTGCCAGCAGCCCGACAGGGGAGACTGAAGCTTTCTTT

clone_size: NA
j_call: TRBJ2-7
v_call: TRBV7-9
d_call: TRBD2
cdr3_aa: CASSSPWGRDDVYEQYF
cdr3_nt: TGTGCCAGCAGCTCCCCCTGGGGGAGGGACGATGTCTACGAGCAGTACTTC

clone_size: NA
j_call: TRBJ2-7
v_call: TRBV6-5
d_call: TRBD1
cdr3_aa: CASKQTGAIRYEQYF
cdr3_nt: TGTGCCAGCAAGCAGACAGGGGCTATTAGGTACGAGCAGTACTTC

clone_size: NA
j_call: TRBJ1-2
v_call: TRBV5-1
d_call: NA
cdr3_aa: CASSEAGLYGYTF
cdr3_nt: TGCGCCAGCAGCGAGGCAGGGCTTTATGGCTACACCTTC

clone_size: NA
j_call: TRBJ2-7
v_call: TRBV13
d_call: TRBD2
cdr3_aa: CASSLGGGTYEQYF
cdr3_nt: TGTGCCAGCAGCTTAGGCGGGGGGACCTACGAGCAGTACTTC

clone_size: few
j_call: TRBJ1-1
v_call: TRBV27
d_call: TRBD1
cdr3_aa: CASSPIPTGRTEAFF
cdr3_nt: TGTGCCAGCAGTCCCATCCCGACAGGGCGCACTGAAGCTTTCTTT

clone_size: once
j_call: TRBJ2-4
v_call: TRBV19
d_call: NA
cdr3_aa: CASSTPGLGIQYF
cdr3_nt: TGTGCCAGTAGTACCCCGGGACTTGGGATTCAGTACTTC

clone_size: NA
j_call: TRBJ1-1
v_call: TRBV30
d_call: TRBD1
cdr3_aa: CAWSVLGQGAEAFF
cdr3_nt: TGTGCCTGGAGTGTACTGGGACAGGGGGCTGAAGCTTTCTTT

clone_size: medium-sized
j_call: TRBJ2-7
v_call: TRBV7-8
d_call: NA
cdr3_aa: CASSLQGQDVGSYEQYF
cdr3_nt: TGTGCCAGCAGCTTACAGGGACAAGACGTAGGCTCCTACGAGCAGTACTTC

clone_size: NA
j_call: TRBJ1-5
v_call: TRBV6-1
d_call: NA
cdr3_aa: CASSEERNQPQHF
cdr3_nt: TGTGCCAGCAGTGAAGAGCGGAATCAGCCCCAGCATTTT

clone_size: NA
j_call: TRBJ2-2
v_call: TRBV30
d_call: NA
cdr3_aa: CAWSAPIGATGELFF
cdr3_nt: TGTGCCTGGAGTGCTCCAATCGGAGCCACCGGGGAGCTGTTTTTT

clone_size: NA
j_call: TRBJ1-2
v_call: TRBV4-3
d_call: NA
cdr3_aa: CASSSPMTATNYGYTF
cdr3_nt: TGCGCCAGCAGCTCCCCAATGACAGCCACTAACTATGGCTACACCTTC

clone_size: once
j_call: TRBJ2-3
v_call: TRBV11-2
d_call: TRBD2
cdr3_aa: CASSLALAGATDTQYF
cdr3_nt: TGTGCCAGCAGCTTAGCTTTAGCGGGAGCCACAGATACGCAGTATTTT

clone_size: NA
j_call: TRBJ2-5
v_call: TRBV7-2
d_call: TRBD1
cdr3_aa: CASSPGQGQETQYF
cdr3_nt: TGTGCCAGCAGCCCCGGACAGGGACAAGAGACCCAGTACTTC

clone_size: once
j_call: TRBJ2-1
v_call: TRBV29-1
d_call: TRBD1
cdr3_aa: CSVEGSGTGFNEQFF
cdr3_nt: TGCAGCGTTGAGGGTTCCGGGACAGGGTTCAATGAGCAGTTCTTC

clone_size: NA
j_call: TRBJ2-1
v_call: TRBV7-6
d_call: TRBD1
cdr3_aa: CASSLVRGRNEQFF
cdr3_nt: TGTGCCAGCAGCTTAGTCAGGGGGCGGAATGAGCAGTTCTTC

clone_size: once
j_call: TRBJ1-1
v_call: TRBV5-4
d_call: NA
cdr3_aa: CASSLRWGEDTEAFF
cdr3_nt: TGTGCCAGCAGCCTGCGTTGGGGGGAGGACACTGAAGCTTTCTTT

clone_size: NA
j_call: TRBJ1-4
v_call: TRBV9
d_call: TRBD1
cdr3_aa: CASSTGTGIEKLFF
cdr3_nt: TGTGCCAGCAGCACTGGGACAGGTATTGAAAAACTGTTTTTT

clone_size: NA
j_call: TRBJ1-4
v_call: TRBV28
d_call: NA
cdr3_aa: CASFATNEKLFF
cdr3_nt: TGTGCCTCCTTTGCAACTAATGAAAAACTGTTTTTT

clone_size: NA
j_call: TRBJ2-2
v_call: TRBV10-1
d_call: NA
cdr3_aa: CASGWGVAPGELFF
cdr3_nt: TGCGCCAGCGGTTGGGGAGTCGCACCGGGGGAGCTGTTTTTT

clone_size: NA
j_call: TRBJ1-5
v_call: TRBV5-5
d_call: TRBD1
cdr3_aa: CASSFDRVSNQPQHF
cdr3_nt: TGTGCCAGCAGCTTTGACAGGGTTAGCAATCAGCCCCAGCATTTT

clone_size: NA
j_call: TRBJ2-7
v_call: TRBV19
d_call: NA
cdr3_aa: CATRDIRISYEQYF
cdr3_nt: TGTGCCACTAGGGACATCCGGATCTCCTACGAGCAGTACTTC

clone_size: once
j_call: TRBJ1-3
v_call: TRBV11-3
d_call: NA
cdr3_aa: CASSSGHIRNTIYF
cdr3_nt: TGTGCCAGCAGCTCGGGACATATTAGAAACACCATATATTTT

clone_size: once
j_call: TRBJ1-1
v_call: TRBV11-2
d_call: TRBD1
cdr3_aa: CASSLDRGRDTEAFF
cdr3_nt: TGTGCCAGCAGCCTGGACAGGGGACGGGACACTGAAGCTTTCTTT

clone_size: NA
j_call: TRBJ2-5
v_call: TRBV5-1
d_call: TRBD1
cdr3_aa: CASSPTLGTGSQETQYF
cdr3_nt: TGCGCCAGCAGCCCCACCTTGGGGACAGGGAGCCAAGAGACCCAGTACTTC

clone_size: NA
j_call: TRBJ2-3
v_call: TRBV28
d_call: TRBD2
cdr3_aa: CASSKSGTSGVVRGTQYF
cdr3_nt: TGTGCCAGCAGTAAGTCCGGGACTAGCGGCGTTGTTCGTGGTACGCAGTATTTT

clone_size: NA
j_call: TRBJ1-4
v_call: TRBV18
d_call: NA
cdr3_aa: CASSPSGVLTTNEKLFF
cdr3_nt: TGTGCCAGCTCACCGTCCGGGGTCCTGACAACTAATGAAAAACTGTTTTTT

clone_size: NA
j_call: TRBJ2-1
v_call: TRBV30
d_call: NA
cdr3_aa: CAWRTYNEQFF
cdr3_nt: TGTGCCTGGAGGACTTACAATGAGCAGTTCTTC

clone_size: NA
j_call: TRBJ1-1
v_call: TRBV5-1
d_call: TRBD1
cdr3_aa: CASSAAGQITEAFF
cdr3_nt: TGCGCCAGCAGCGCCGCGGGACAGATCACTGAAGCTTTCTTT

clone_size: NA
j_call: TRBJ1-2
v_call: TRBV19
d_call: TRBD1
cdr3_aa: CASSIPGQGGINYGYTF
cdr3_nt: TGTGCCAGTAGTATCCCGGGACAGGGTGGAATTAACTATGGCTACACCTTC

clone_size: NA
j_call: TRBJ2-5
v_call: TRBV3-1/TRBV3-2
d_call: TRBD2
cdr3_aa: CASSQAAGDAAQYF
cdr3_nt: TGTGCCAGCAGCCAAGCAGCGGGGGACGCGGCCCAGTACTTC

clone_size: NA
j_call: TRBJ2-7
v_call: TRBV6-2/TRBV6-3
d_call: TRBD1
cdr3_aa: CASSTTGVSPYEQYF
cdr3_nt: TGTGCCAGCAGTACCACAGGGGTTTCCCCCTACGAGCAGTACTTC

clone_size: NA
j_call: TRBJ2-7
v_call: TRBV27
d_call: NA
cdr3_aa: CASSPLFEYREPRYEQYF
cdr3_nt: TGTGCCAGCAGCCCCCTCTTCGAATACAGGGAGCCACGCTACGAGCAGTACTTC

clone_size: NA
j_call: TRBJ1-6
v_call: TRBV5-4
d_call: NA
cdr3_aa: CASSPTRTAYNSPLHF
cdr3_nt: TGTGCCAGCAGCCCTACCCGGACAGCATATAATTCACCCCTCCACTTT

clone_size: NA
j_call: TRBJ2-3
v_call: TRBV2
d_call: TRBD2
cdr3_aa: CASSMASGASTDTQYF
cdr3_nt: TGTGCCAGCAGTATGGCTAGCGGGGCTAGCACAGATACGCAGTATTTT